These 21 T cell receptor beta chains share one sample of origin, sequenced in a study of blood T cell repertoires in COVID-19. Sequencing was performed with immunoSEQ multiplex PCR; in TCRdb, only in-frame clones are kept and a portion is missing. The table lists some 240,000 clones, over 75% of them singletons. Material for sequencing was PBMCs or T cells enriched from blood (not recorded which). The receptors derive from a woman aged 40 to 50 who had been exposed to COVID-19.

The chain is built from TRBV28 and TRBJ1-5; TRBD1 matches 9 bases. Losses at the gene ends were 5 bases for V and 4 bases for J; bases not matched to a gene: 3. The length of the CDR3 is 14 residues. Germline lookup yields CDR1 MDHEN and CDR2 SYDVKM. The CDR3 nucleotides are TGTGCCAGCAGTGAGGGACAGGGAAATCAGCCCCAGCATTTT. Protein sequence: CASSEGQGNQPQHF.

This chain joins TRBV18 and TRBJ1-2; D is possibly TRBD1 (6 bases). Trimming removed 2 bases at V and 2 bases at J, with 12 bases between. CDR1 is KGHSH and CDR2 is LQKENI in the germline V gene. The CDR3 has 15 residues. The CDR3 region has the DNA TGTGCCAGCTCACCAGTCGACAGGATAAACTATGGCTACACCTTC. It is translated as CASSPVDRINYGYTF.

The chain employs TRBV28 and TRBJ1-1; D not certain. Germline CDR1 reads MDHEN; CDR2 reads SYDVKM. The V gene lost 7 bases and the J gene lost 3 bases, with 12 bases spanning the gap. This CDR3 region has 13 residues. The chain's CDR3 is CASTPFLDTEAFF. CDR3 DNA: TGTGCCAGCACCCCTTTTCTTGACACTGAAGCTTTCTTT. Together with reference TRBV28 and TRBJ1-1, the CDR3 gives the full variable domain: DVKVTQSSRYLVKRTGEKVFLECVQDMDHENMFWYRQDPGLGLRLIYFSYDVKMKEKGDIPEGYSVSREKKERFSLILESASTNQTSMYLCASTPFLDTEAFFGQGTRLTVV.

The genes are TRBV2 and TRBJ1-5; the D is unclear. The V gene's germline CDR1 is SNHLY and CDR2 FYNNEI. V gave up 6 bases and J gave up 0 bases, with 3 bases separating them. The CDR3 is 12 amino acids. The CDR3 reads CASRYSNQPQHF. The CDR3 DNA sequence: TGTGCCAGCAGATATAGCAATCAGCCCCAGCATTTT.

The V and J genes are TRBV15 and TRBJ1-5, with 8 bases matching TRBD1. In germline, CDR1 is LNHNV, CDR2 YYDKDF (reference sequence). The CDR3 is 14 residues long. Losses at the gene ends were 3 bases for V and 7 bases for J; bases not matched to a gene: 5. The CDR3 spells CATSRDRDRQPQHF. The CDR3 bases are TGTGCCACCAGCAGGGACAGGGATAGACAGCCCCAGCATTTT.

The chain joins TRBV7-9 to TRBJ2-1; 9 bases are a match to TRBD2. The V and J ends lost 5 bases and 7 bases, in that order; junction bases with no gene match: 9. The germline gives CDR1 SEHNR, CDR2 FQNEAQ (reference sequence). CDR3 length equals 15 residues. The CDR3 loop reads CASSPPGTSRNEQFF. The CDR3 nucleotides are TGTGCCAGCAGCCCCCCCGGGACTAGCCGAAATGAGCAGTTCTTC.

This sequence joins TRBV18 and TRBJ1-5; D gene ambiguous. Trimming cost V 2 bases and J 4 bases, with 9 bases left between them. The CDR3 runs 14 residues. Per germline, CDR1 KGHSH and CDR2 LQKENI. CDR3 loop: CASSPMGTNQPQHF. The CDR3 DNA sequence: TGTGCCAGCTCACCAATGGGCACAAATCAGCCCCAGCATTTT.

V is TRBV7-3 and J is TRBJ2-4; weak D call: TRBD1 (5 bases). CDR1 SGHTA and CDR2 FQGTGA come from the germline V gene. The CDR3 is made up of 15 amino acids. Trimming stripped 1 base from V and 2 bases from J, with 9 bases between. The CDR3 here is CASSLSRQTKNIQYF. CDR3 nucleotides: TGTGCCAGCAGCTTAAGCCGACAGACCAAAAACATTCAGTACTTC.

J is TRBJ1-2 and V is TRBV30, with 12 bases matching TRBD1. There are 16 residues in the CDR3. Germline V CDR1 and CDR2: GTSNPN, SVGIG (reference sequence). The V gene end was trimmed by 6 bases and the J gene end by 1 base; junction bases not matched to a gene: 9. CDR3: CACSGTGGRFNYGYTF. The CDR3 coding sequence is TGTGCCTGCAGCGGGACAGGGGGCAGGTTTAACTATGGCTACACCTTC.

This clone was recorded only once. The gene calls are TRBV11-2 and TRBJ2-7; D not certain. V lost 1 base to trimming and J lost 3 bases, with 10 bases between them. Germline values: CDR1 SGHAT, CDR2 FQNNGV. The CDR3 covers 14 residues. The CDR3 coding sequence is TGTGCCAGCAGCTTAGGGTTTTCGGGCTACGAGCAGTACTTC. Its translation is CASSLGFSGYEQYF.

The genes are TRBV7-9 and TRBJ1-1; weak D call: TRBD1 (5 bases). There are 14 residues in the CDR3. The V gene lost 5 bases and the J gene lost 7 bases, with 17 bases spanning the gap. Germline CDR1 SEHNR, CDR2 FQNEAQ (reference sequence). The chain's CDR3 is CASSEQEPALEAFF. DNA for the CDR3: TGTGCCAGCAGCGAACAGGAGCCGGCACTTGAAGCTTTCTTT. Drawing the rest from reference TRBV7-9 and TRBJ1-1, the complete variable domain is DTGVSQNPRHKITKRGQNVTFRCDPISEHNRLYWYRQTLGQGPEFLTYFQNEAQLEKSRLLSDRFSAERPKGSFSTLEIQRTEQGDSAMYLCASSEQEPALEAFFGQGTRLTVV.

This chain joins TRBV30 and TRBJ2-2; TRBD1 matches 11 bases. This CDR3 contains 15 residues. The germline V gene has CDR1 GTSNPN and CDR2 SVGIG (reference sequence). J was trimmed by 6 bases and V by 6 bases; bases with no gene match: 9. The CDR3 DNA is TGTGCCTGCCAGGACAGGGGGCAGGTCGCCGGGGAGCTGTTTTTT. Translating it yields CACQDRGQVAGELFF.

CDR3 residues: CASSQGLPVRGYTF. The CDR3 bases are TGTGCCAGCAGCCAAGGACTCCCGGTGCGTGGCTACACCTTC. The rearrangement uses TRBV3-1 (or the pseudogene TRBV3-2) and TRBJ1-2; D unclear. Germline CDR1 LGHDT, CDR2 YNNKEL (reference sequence). CDR3 length equals 14 residues. Trimming shortened V by 1 base and J by 7 bases, and 13 bases separated the two germline ends.

CDR3 DNA sequence: TGTGCCAGCAGCACTACAGGGGGATTTGGCTCGAAGGGCGAGACCCAGTACTTC. As protein: CASSTTGGFGSKGETQYF. The chain combines TRBV5-5 with TRBJ2-5; TRBD1 matches at 8 bases. V lost 4 bases, J lost 5 bases, and 19 bases stayed unmatched. The CDR3 runs to 18 residues. Germline V gene data show CDR1 as SGHKS and CDR2 as YYEKEE (reference sequence).

The chain carries TRBV7-9 and TRBJ2-3; D remains ambiguous. The CDR3 runs 15 residues. Germline values: CDR1 SEHNR, CDR2 FQNEAQ (reference sequence). Trimming removed 7 bases at V and 3 bases at J, with 17 bases between. The CDR3 is CASTKPAARTDTQYF. CDR3 nucleotide sequence: TGTGCCAGCACCAAACCAGCAGCTAGGACAGATACGCAGTATTTT.

The chain has TRBV6-5 and TRBJ1-5; D perhaps matches TRBD1 (6 bases). CDR1 MNHEY and CDR2 SVGAGI come from the germline V gene. The CDR3 contains 13 residues. V lost 6 bases and J lost 0, with 6 bases in between. This CDR3 reads CASSRGSNQPQHF. For the CDR3, the DNA is TGTGCCAGCAGCAGGGGTAGCAATCAGCCCCAGCATTTT.

V gene TRBV6-5 combines with J gene TRBJ2-7, with a possible D match to TRBD1 (5 bases). The CDR3 sequence is 16 residues long. V was pared by 0 bases and J by 4 bases, with 16 bases between. Per the germline V gene, CDR1 is MNHEY and CDR2 is SVGAGI. This CDR3 reads CASSYSKGAESYEQYF. The CDR3 nucleotides read TGTGCCAGCAGTTACTCGAAAGGGGCAGAGAGTTACGAGCAGTACTTC.

In nucleotides, the CDR3 is TGTGCCAGCAGTGCCTGGACTGCTAGCAATCAGCCCCAGCATTTT. This codes for CASSAWTASNQPQHF. V usage is TRBV2 and J usage is TRBJ1-5; D remains unclear. The CDR3 is made up of 15 amino acids. Trimming cost V 4 bases and J 0 bases, with 10 bases left between them. Germline lookup yields CDR1 SNHLY and CDR2 FYNNEI.

Remarks on this clone: The junction departs from the called germline gene at one end, perhaps through a read error. The chain links TRBV5-1 to TRBJ1-3, with D tentatively TRBD1 (5 bases). The CDR3 sequence is 14 residues long. CDR1 SGHRS and CDR2 YFSETQ come from the germline V gene. For the CDR3, the DNA is TGTGCCAGCAGGCCGGCAGGGTCTGGAAACACCATATATTTT. Protein product: CASRPAGSGNTIYF.

The V gene is TRBV29-1, the J gene TRBJ1-4; D ambiguous. Germline V gives CDR1 SQVTM, CDR2 ANQGSEA. This CDR3 is built from 13 residues. V lost 4 bases to trimming and J lost 6 bases, with 12 bases between them. DNA of the CDR3: TGCAGCGTTGCAGTCCTGGGCGATGAAAAACTGTTTTTT. It specifies CSVAVLGDEKLFF.

The chain has TRBV18 and TRBJ1-5; TRBD1 aligns across 9 bases. The CDR3 runs 15 residues. CDR1 is KGHSH, CDR2 LQKENI, per germline. J lost 0 bases, V lost 6 bases, and 3 bases had no gene match. The CDR3 reads CASSRQGVSNQPQHF. Written as DNA, the CDR3 is TGTGCCAGCTCTCGACAGGGGGTTAGCAATCAGCCCCAGCATTTT.